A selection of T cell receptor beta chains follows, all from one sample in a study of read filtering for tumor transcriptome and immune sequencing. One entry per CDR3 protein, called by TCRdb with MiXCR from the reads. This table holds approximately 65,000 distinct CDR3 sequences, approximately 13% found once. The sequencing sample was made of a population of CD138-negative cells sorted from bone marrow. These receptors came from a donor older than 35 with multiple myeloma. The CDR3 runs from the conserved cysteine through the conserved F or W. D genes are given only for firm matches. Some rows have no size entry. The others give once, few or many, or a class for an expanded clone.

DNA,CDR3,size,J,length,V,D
TGTGCCAGCAGCTTAGTGGCGGGGGGCCCTGAAGCTTTCTTT,CASSLVAGGPEAFF,many,TRBJ1-1,14,TRBV11-2,.
TGCAGCGTTGTGGAGAATAATGAAAAACTGTTTTTT,CSVVENNEKLFF,many,TRBJ1-4,12,TRBV29-1,.
TGTGCCAGCAGTTATCCCATCCACAATGCGGACAATGAGCAGTTCTTC,CASSYPIHNADNEQFF,many,TRBJ2-1,16,TRBV2,.
TGTGCCAGCAGCTTTGTTGCGGCGGGGGAAAACATTCAGTACTTC,CASSFVAAGENIQYF,.,TRBJ2-4,15,TRBV11-2,TRBD2
TGCGCCAGCAGCTTGGTGGATTCCTACGAGCAGTACTTC,CASSLVDSYEQYF,many,TRBJ2-7,13,TRBV5-1,.
TGTGACAGCTATACGGCCGGGGTAAACAATGAGCAGTTCTTC,CDSYTAGVNNEQFF,.,TRBJ2-1,14,TRBV2,.
TGCAGTGCTAGCTTGTCTAGCGGGAGACCCGAGCAGTACTTC,CSASLSSGRPEQYF,few,TRBJ2-7,14,TRBV20-1,TRBD2
TGCAGTGGCTGGCTAGCGATTAACAATGAGCAGTTCTTC,CSGWLAINNEQFF,.,TRBJ2-1,13,TRBV20-1,.
TGTGCCAGCAGCTTGGGACAGGGAAATTTTAATGAGCAGTTCTTC,CASSLGQGNFNEQFF,few,TRBJ2-1,15,TRBV13,TRBD1
TGTGCCAGTAGTGCCACAGGTACCACCGGGGAGCTGTTTTTT,CASSATGTTGELFF,.,TRBJ2-2,14,TRBV19,.
TGTGCTAGTGGTTTGCGGGACAGGGCCCAAGAGACCCAGTACTTC,CASGLRDRAQETQYF,few,TRBJ2-5,15,TRBV12-5,TRBD1
TGTGCCTGCCAGGGGGACACTGAAGCTTTCTTT,CACQGDTEAFF,few,TRBJ1-1,11,TRBV30,TRBD1
TGCGCCAGCAGCTCAGAGCCGGCGGGGGCAAACACCGGGGAGCTGTTTTTT,CASSSEPAGANTGELFF,.,TRBJ2-2,17,TRBV5-1,.
TGTGCCTGGACAGGGGACCCCTACAATGAGCAGTTCTTC,CAWTGDPYNEQFF,few,TRBJ2-1,13,TRBV30,.
TGTGCCAGCTCATCCTTGGGGGAAAAAGCAACTAATGAAAAACTGTTTTTT,CASSSLGEKATNEKLFF,many,TRBJ1-4,17,TRBV18,.
TGTGCCAGCAGCTCTCCATCGGGCGGAGGGAATACGCAGTATTTT,CASSSPSGGGNTQYF,many,TRBJ2-3,15,TRBV7-3,.
TGTGCCAGCAGCCTCTCCCAAGGCGAGCAGTACTTC,CASSLSQGEQYF,many,TRBJ2-7,12,TRBV3-1,.
TGTGCCAGCAGCTCAGGGGTCTATGGCTACACCTTC,CASSSGVYGYTF,many,TRBJ1-2,12,TRBV7-9,.
TGTGCCAGCAGCTTGGACAGGGGGAACACAGATACGCAGTATTTT,CASSLDRGNTDTQYF,many,TRBJ2-3,15,TRBV5-4,TRBD1
TGTGCCTGGAGGACGGGTGGCGAGCAGTACTTC,CAWRTGGEQYF,.,TRBJ2-7,11,TRBV30,.
TGTGCCAGCAGCCTCCTAGATAGCGATACGCAGTATTTT,CASSLLDSDTQYF,many,TRBJ2-3,13,TRBV27,.
TGCGTGGGGATGGCGGGAGGTGTCGGGGAGCTGTTTTTT,CVGMAGGVGELFF,many,TRBJ2-2,13,TRBV20-1,TRBD2
TGTGCCAGCAGCCCAGGGGGCGTGGATACGCAGTATTTT,CASSPGGVDTQYF,.,TRBJ2-3,13,TRBV7-3,TRBD1
TGTGCCAGCAGCCCCGGGACAGGGGGCTTTAATCAGCCCCAGCATTTT,CASSPGTGGFNQPQHF,few,TRBJ1-5,16,TRBV7-2,TRBD1
TGTGCTAGCAGCCCCGTCAATTCCAATGAGCAGTTCTTC,CASSPVNSNEQFF,many,TRBJ2-1,13,TRBV7-9,.
TGTGCCAGCAGCCCAGACAGGGGGATTTTAGCCAAAAACATTCAGTACTTC,CASSPDRGILAKNIQYF,many,TRBJ2-4,17,TRBV28,TRBD1
TGTGCCAGCAGCTTTAAAGACATCTACAATGAGCAGTTCTTC,CASSFKDIYNEQFF,many,TRBJ2-1,14,TRBV7-9,.
TGTGCCAGCAGTTTAGTAGGGAGACAGGGGCAAACTGCGACTTTCTTT,CASSLVGRQGQTATFF,many,TRBJ1-1,16,TRBV12-3/TRBV12-4,TRBD1
TGTGCCAGCAGTTTGGGCGCCCGGCACGCTGAAGCTTTCTTT,CASSLGARHAEAFF,few,TRBJ1-1,14,TRBV28,.
TGTGCCAGTATCCCCGGGCAGGGGCTAAATCAGCCCCAGCATTTT,CASIPGQGLNQPQHF,once,TRBJ1-5,15,TRBV19,.
TGTGCCAGCAGCTACGGGACAGGGGGTTACAATGAGCAGTTCTTC,CASSYGTGGYNEQFF,many,TRBJ2-1,15,TRBV5-6,TRBD1
TGCAGTGCTAGAGATTTAACTAGCGGGAGGATACACAATGAGCAGTTCTTC,CSARDLTSGRIHNEQFF,.,TRBJ2-1,17,TRBV20-1,TRBD2
TGTGCCAGCAGCGTAACGGACAGCTACGAGCAGTACTTC,CASSVTDSYEQYF,.,TRBJ2-7,13,TRBV9,.
TGTGCCAGCAGTGAACTTTTGGCTGCGGGACAGGACCTGGAGCAGTACTTC,CASSELLAAGQDLEQYF,many,TRBJ2-7,17,TRBV6-1,TRBD1
TGTGCCACCAGTGAAACCGGGACTTCCTACGAGCAGTACTTC,CATSETGTSYEQYF,many,TRBJ2-7,14,TRBV24-1,.
TGCAGTGCTCGGACCCCTAGCTATGGCTACACCTTC,CSARTPSYGYTF,.,TRBJ1-2,12,TRBV20-1,.
TGTGCCAGCAGCCCGGGGGACAGGGGAGTGGGCCGTGGCTACACCTTC,CASSPGDRGVGRGYTF,many,TRBJ1-2,16,TRBV4-2,TRBD1
TGCAGCGTTGGGGGGGGGGCCGGCTATGGCTACACCTTC,CSVGGGAGYGYTF,many,TRBJ1-2,13,TRBV29-1,.
TGCGCCAGCAGCTACAGGAACACTGAAGCTTTCTTT,CASSYRNTEAFF,few,TRBJ1-1,12,TRBV5-1,.
TGTGCCAGCGATCCCGGACTAGCGAACTACAATGAGCAGTTCTTC,CASDPGLANYNEQFF,.,TRBJ2-1,15,TRBV28,TRBD2
TGTGCCAGCAGCCCAGGTCCGAACACTGAAGCTTTCTTT,CASSPGPNTEAFF,few,TRBJ1-1,13,TRBV11-3,.
TGTGCCACCAGCAGAGTTTCAGGGGAGGAAAAACTGTTTTTT,CATSRVSGEEKLFF,.,TRBJ1-4,14,TRBV15,.
TGCGCCAGCAGCCCAGCCCGGCCTCCAAGCCTTAACTATGGCTACACCTTC,CASSPARPPSLNYGYTF,few,TRBJ1-2,17,TRBV4-1,.
TGCAGTGCCCAGAGGAGACACAGGGCAAGCTACGAGCAGTACTTC,CSAQRRHRASYEQYF,few,TRBJ2-7,15,TRBV20-1,.
TGTGCCAGTAGTATTCAACGGACTAGCAATCAGCCCCAGCATTTT,CASSIQRTSNQPQHF,many,TRBJ1-5,15,TRBV19,.
TGCAGTGCTAGAGCCGGGGGGGGCGGCTACACCTTC,CSARAGGGGYTF,few,TRBJ1-2,12,TRBV20-1,.
TGCAGTGCTCTCCGGACTAGCGGGAGCCCAAACATTCAGTACTTC,CSALRTSGSPNIQYF,many,TRBJ2-4,15,TRBV20-1,TRBD2
TGCAGTGCAGGGACAGGGAACCAAGAGACCCAGTACTTC,CSAGTGNQETQYF,.,TRBJ2-5,13,TRBV20-1,TRBD1
TGTGCTAGTGGTCCCCCTCGGGAGACCGGGGAGACCCAGTACTTC,CASGPPRETGETQYF,many,TRBJ2-5,15,TRBV12-5,.
TGTGCCAGCAGTGTAACACGGAAGGTGAACACTGAAGCTTTCTTT,CASSVTRKVNTEAFF,many,TRBJ1-1,15,TRBV12-3/TRBV12-4,.
TGTGCCAGCACTAGCGGGACCGACAATGAGCAGTTCTTC,CASTSGTDNEQFF,many,TRBJ2-1,13,TRBV2,TRBD2
TGTGCCAGCAGTTTTTACAGGTTAAACAATGAGCAGTTCTTC,CASSFYRLNNEQFF,many,TRBJ2-1,14,TRBV12-3/TRBV12-4,.
TGCAGTGCTAGAGGTGTTAGCGGGAGATCGAGTGAGCAGTTCTTC,CSARGVSGRSSEQFF,many,TRBJ2-1,15,TRBV20-1,TRBD2